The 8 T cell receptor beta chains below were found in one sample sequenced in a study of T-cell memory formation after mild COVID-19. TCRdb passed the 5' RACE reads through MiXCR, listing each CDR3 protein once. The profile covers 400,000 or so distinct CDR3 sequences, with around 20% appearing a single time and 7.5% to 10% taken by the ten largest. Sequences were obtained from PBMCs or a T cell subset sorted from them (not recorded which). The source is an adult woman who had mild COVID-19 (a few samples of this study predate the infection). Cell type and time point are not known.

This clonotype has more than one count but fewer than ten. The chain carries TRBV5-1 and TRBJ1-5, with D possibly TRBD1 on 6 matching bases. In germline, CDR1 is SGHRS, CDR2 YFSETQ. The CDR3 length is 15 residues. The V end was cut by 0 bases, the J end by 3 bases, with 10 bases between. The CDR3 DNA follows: TGCGCCAGCAGCTTGGCGTCAGGGGTCAATCAGCCCCAGCATTTT. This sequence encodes CASSLASGVNQPQHF.

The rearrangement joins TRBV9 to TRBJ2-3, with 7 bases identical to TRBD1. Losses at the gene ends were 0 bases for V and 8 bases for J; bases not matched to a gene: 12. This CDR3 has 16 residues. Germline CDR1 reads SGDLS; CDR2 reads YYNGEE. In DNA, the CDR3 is TGTGCCAGCAGCGTAGTGACAGGGACCGTGGAAGGTACGCAGTATTTT. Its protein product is CASSVVTGTVEGTQYF.

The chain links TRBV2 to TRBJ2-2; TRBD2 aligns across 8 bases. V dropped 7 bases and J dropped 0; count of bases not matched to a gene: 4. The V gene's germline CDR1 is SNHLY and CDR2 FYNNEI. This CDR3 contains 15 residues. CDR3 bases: TGTGCCAGCATTTCGGGGGGGTCGAACACCGGGGAGCTGTTTTTT. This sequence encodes CASISGGSNTGELFF.

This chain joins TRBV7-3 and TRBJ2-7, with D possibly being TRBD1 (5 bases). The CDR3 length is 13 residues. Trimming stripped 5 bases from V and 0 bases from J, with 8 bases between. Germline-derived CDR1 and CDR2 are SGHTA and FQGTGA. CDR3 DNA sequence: TGTGCCAGCAGCGCGGACAACTCCTACGAGCAGTACTTC. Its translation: CASSADNSYEQYF.

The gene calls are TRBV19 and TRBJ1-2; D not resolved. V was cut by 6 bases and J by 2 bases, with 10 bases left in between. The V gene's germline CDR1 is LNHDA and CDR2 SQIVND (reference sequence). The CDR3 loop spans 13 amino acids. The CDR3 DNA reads TGTGCCAGTAGGGACGTCAGGAACTATGGCTACACCTTC. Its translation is CASRDVRNYGYTF.

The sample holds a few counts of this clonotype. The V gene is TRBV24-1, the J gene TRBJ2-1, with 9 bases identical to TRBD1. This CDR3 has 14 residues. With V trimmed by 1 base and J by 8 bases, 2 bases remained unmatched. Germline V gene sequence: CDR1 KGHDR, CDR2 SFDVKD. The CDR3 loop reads CATSDFWTGDEQFF. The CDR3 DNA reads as TGTGCCACCAGTGATTTCTGGACAGGGGATGAGCAGTTCTTC.

CDR3 loop: CSASGDRAYEQYF. The CDR3 DNA reads as TGCAGTGCTAGTGGGGACAGGGCCTACGAGCAGTACTTC. This chain joins TRBV20-1 and TRBJ2-7; 9 bases match TRBD1. The CDR3 extends over 13 amino acids. Germline V gene sequence: CDR1 DFQATT, CDR2 SNEGSKA (reference sequence). Unmatched junction bases numbered 2, after V lost 3 bases and J lost 2 bases.

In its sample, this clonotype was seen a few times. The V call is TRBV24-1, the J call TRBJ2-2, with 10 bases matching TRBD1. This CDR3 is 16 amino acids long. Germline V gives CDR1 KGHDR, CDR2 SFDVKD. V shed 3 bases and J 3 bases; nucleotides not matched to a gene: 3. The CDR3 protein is CATSDPGTGDTGELFF. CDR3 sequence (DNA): TGTGCCACCAGTGATCCCGGGACAGGGGACACCGGGGAGCTGTTTTTT.